The next 5 T cell receptor beta chains were all read from a single sample in a study of blood T cells in healthy people across ages. PCR was performed a second time for about 6 to 12 cycles using a sample-barcoded 5' primer and a J-beta primer mix. TCRdb redid the calling of the 5' RACE reads with MiXCR, one entry per CDR3 protein. The table has about 1 million distinct CDR3 sequences, more than 40% seen once; the top ten hold about 20%. Sequencing input: blood. The receptors stem from a woman aged 55-69 years in good health.

The V gene is TRBV20-1, the J gene TRBJ2-5; D is perhaps TRBD1 or TRBD2 (5 bases each). CDR1 and CDR2 (germline): DFQATT, SNEGSKA (reference sequence). The CDR3 has 16 residues. Trimming pared 7 bases from V and 11 bases from J, leaving 32 bases between. The CDR3 sequence is CSVDTAGTFSYSEQYF. CDR3 DNA sequence: TGCAGTGTAGACACGGCAGGGACCTTCTCCTACAGTGAGCAGTACTTC.

This clonotype was seen at least ten times. The chain joins TRBV4-1 to TRBJ2-7; perhaps TRBD2 as D (5 bases). Germline loops: CDR1 MGHRA, CDR2 YSYEKL. V dropped 1 base and J dropped 2 bases, with 9 bases sitting between them. This CDR3 comprises 14 residues. CDR3 bases: TGCGCCAGCAGCCAAGGGGAGAAGACCTACGAGCAGTACTTC. Encoded protein: CASSQGEKTYEQYF.

The V gene is TRBV7-9, the J gene TRBJ2-3; the D gene is possibly TRBD2 (6 bases). This CDR3 is built from 16 residues. The V end was cut by 5 bases, the J end by 1 base, with 16 bases between. Per the germline V gene, CDR1 is SEHNR and CDR2 is FQNEAQ (reference sequence). CDR3 nucleotides: TGTGCCAGCAGCCCTATATTACCGGGGGGCACAGATACGCAGTATTTT. It yields the protein CASSPILPGGTDTQYF.

This clonotype was seen a handful of times. The chain links TRBV2 to TRBJ2-6; no firm D call. The length of the CDR3 is 14 residues. CDR1 SNHLY and CDR2 FYNNEI come from the germline V gene. Trimming took off 7 bases at V and 0 bases at J, with 7 bases between the two ends. The CDR3 sequence is CASTDGSGANVLTF. As DNA, the CDR3 is TGTGCCAGCACAGACGGCTCTGGGGCCAACGTCCTGACTTTC. Looking up the rest from reference TRBV2 and TRBJ2-6 gives the full variable domain: EPEVTQTPSHQVTQMGQEVILRCVPISNHLYFYWYRQILGQKVEFLVSFYNNEISEKSEIFDDQFSVERPDGSNFTLKIRSTKLEDSAMYFCASTDGSGANVLTFGAGSRLTVL.

This clonotype was seen only a few times. V gene TRBV29-1 combines with J gene TRBJ2-1, with D hard to call. V lost 4 bases to trimming and J lost 8 bases, with 6 bases between them. This CDR3 has 10 amino acids. Germline CDR1 and CDR2: SQVTM and ANQGSEA. The DNA for the CDR3 is TGCAGCGTTGGGCCCCATGAGCAGTTCTTC. Encoded protein: CSVGPHEQFF.